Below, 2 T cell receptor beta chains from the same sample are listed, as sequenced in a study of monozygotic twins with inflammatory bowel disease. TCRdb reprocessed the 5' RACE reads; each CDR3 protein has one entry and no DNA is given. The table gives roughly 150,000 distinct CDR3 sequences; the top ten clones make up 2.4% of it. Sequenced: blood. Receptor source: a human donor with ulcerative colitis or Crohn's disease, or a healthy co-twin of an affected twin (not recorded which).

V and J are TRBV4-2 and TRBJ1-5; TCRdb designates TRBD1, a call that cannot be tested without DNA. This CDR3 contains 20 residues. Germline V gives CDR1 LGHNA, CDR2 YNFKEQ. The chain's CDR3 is CASSQVDIRWRTGGSQPQHF.

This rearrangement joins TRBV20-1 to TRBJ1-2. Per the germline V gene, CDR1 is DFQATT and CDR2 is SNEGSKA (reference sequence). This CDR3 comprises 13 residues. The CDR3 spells CSARVTANYGYTF.